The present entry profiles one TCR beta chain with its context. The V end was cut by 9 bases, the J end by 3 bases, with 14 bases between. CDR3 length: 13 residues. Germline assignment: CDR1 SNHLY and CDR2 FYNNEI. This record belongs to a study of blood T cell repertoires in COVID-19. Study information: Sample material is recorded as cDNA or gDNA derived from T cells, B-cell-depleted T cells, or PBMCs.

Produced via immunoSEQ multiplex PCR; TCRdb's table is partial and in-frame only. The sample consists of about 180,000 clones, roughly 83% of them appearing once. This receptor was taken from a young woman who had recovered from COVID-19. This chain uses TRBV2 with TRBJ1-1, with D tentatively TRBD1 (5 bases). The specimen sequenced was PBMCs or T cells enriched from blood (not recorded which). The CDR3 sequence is CARATEQDTEAFF. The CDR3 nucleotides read TGTGCCAGGGCGACAGAGCAGGACACTGAAGCTTTCTTT.